This T cell receptor beta chain was observed in a study of shared clonotypes between healthy human individuals. Study-level findings and limits: Compared with clonotypes that all four donors shared, non-shared clonotypes had lower generation probabilities. Generally, naive subsets (rather than memory subsets) showed larger estimated richness.

This CDR3 spans 15 amino acids. Germline V lookup: CDR1 MDHEN, CDR2 SYDVKM. Trimming removed 6 bases at V and 2 bases at J, with 17 bases between. Partitioning of CD4+ cells yielded a CD45RA+ naive subset and a CD45RA-negative memory subset. Assay: immunoSEQ multiplex PCR; the TCRdb copy retains only in-frame clones and omits some. The profile shows about 2.3 million clones, 85% to 95% of them singletons. As to this clone: The antigen remains undetermined.

The chain couples TRBV28 to TRBJ2-7; tentatively, D is TRBD2 (7 bases). Sequenced: naive CD4+ T cells from PBMCs. Documented subset: CD45RA+ positively selected. This receptor was obtained from a young man in good health. Some clones in this sample may be carry-over from other donors' samples. CDR3: CASSRGGAGTYEQYF. The CDR3 nucleotides read TGTGCCAGCAGCCGTGGGGGGGCCGGAACCTACGAGCAGTACTTC.